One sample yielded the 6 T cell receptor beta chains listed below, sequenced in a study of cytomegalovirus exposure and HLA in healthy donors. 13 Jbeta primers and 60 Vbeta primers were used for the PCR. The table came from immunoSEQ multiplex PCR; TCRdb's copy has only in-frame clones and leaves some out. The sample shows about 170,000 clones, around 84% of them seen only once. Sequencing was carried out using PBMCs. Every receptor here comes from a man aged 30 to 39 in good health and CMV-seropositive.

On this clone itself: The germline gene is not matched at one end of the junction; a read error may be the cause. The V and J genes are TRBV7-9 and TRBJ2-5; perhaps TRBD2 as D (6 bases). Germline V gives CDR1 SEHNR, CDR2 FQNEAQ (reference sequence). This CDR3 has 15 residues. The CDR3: CSSNHLLGLQETQYF. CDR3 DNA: TGTTCCAGCAACCACCTCCTGGGACTCCAAGAGACCCAGTACTTC.

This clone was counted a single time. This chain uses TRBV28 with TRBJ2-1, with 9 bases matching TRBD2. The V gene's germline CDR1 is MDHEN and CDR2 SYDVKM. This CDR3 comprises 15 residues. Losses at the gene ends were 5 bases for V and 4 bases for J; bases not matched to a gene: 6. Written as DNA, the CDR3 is TGTGCCAGCAGTCCCCGGCTAGCGGGATACAATGAGCAGTTCTTC. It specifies CASSPRLAGYNEQFF.

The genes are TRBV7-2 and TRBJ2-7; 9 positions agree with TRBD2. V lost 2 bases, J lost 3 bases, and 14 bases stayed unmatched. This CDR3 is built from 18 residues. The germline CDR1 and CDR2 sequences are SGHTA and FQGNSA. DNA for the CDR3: TGTGCCAGCAGCTTACCCGCCCTAGCGGGAACATCCAACTACGAGCAGTACTTC. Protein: CASSLPALAGTSNYEQYF.

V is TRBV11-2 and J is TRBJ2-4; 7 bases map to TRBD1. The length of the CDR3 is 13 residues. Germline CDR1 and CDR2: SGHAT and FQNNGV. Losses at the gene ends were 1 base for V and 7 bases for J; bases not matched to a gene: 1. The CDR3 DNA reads TGTGCCAGCAGCTTAGCAGGGGGTAACATTCAGTACTTC. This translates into CASSLAGGNIQYF. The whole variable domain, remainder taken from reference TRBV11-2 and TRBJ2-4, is EAGVAQSPRYKIIEKRQSVAFWCNPISGHATLYWYQQILGQGPKLLIQFQNNGVVDDSQLPKDRFSAERLKGVDSTLKIQPAKLEDSAVYLCASSLAGGNIQYFGAGTRLSVL.

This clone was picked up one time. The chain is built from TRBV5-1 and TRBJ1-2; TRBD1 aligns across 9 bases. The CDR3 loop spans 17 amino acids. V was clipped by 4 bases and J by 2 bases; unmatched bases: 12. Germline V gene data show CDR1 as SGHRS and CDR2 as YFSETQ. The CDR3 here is CASSPDGGQGRNYGYTF. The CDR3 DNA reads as TGCGCCAGCAGCCCCGATGGGGGACAGGGAAGAAACTATGGCTACACCTTC.

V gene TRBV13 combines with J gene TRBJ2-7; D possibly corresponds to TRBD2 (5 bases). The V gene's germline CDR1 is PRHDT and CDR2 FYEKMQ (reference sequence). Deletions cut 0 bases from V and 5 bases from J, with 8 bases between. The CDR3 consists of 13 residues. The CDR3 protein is CASSLGGVDEQYF. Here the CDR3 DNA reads TGTGCCAGCAGCTTAGGCGGGGTTGACGAGCAGTACTTC. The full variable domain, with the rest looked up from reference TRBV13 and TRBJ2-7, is AAGVIQSPRHLIKEKRETATLKCYPIPRHDTVYWYQQGPGQDPQFLISFYEKMQSDKGSIPDRFSAQQFSDYHSELNMSSLELGDSALYFCASSLGGVDEQYFGPGTRLTVT.